The rows below give T cell receptor beta chains drawn from one sample of a study of CD4 T cells in relation to SARS-CoV-2 and coronaviruses. The assay was immunoSEQ multiplex PCR, and TCRdb's table has in-frame clones only and misses some. This sample has about 55,000 clones, with roughly 90% found just once. Specimen: memory CD4+ T cells from PBMCs. The receptor set was obtained from a human donor in good health. CDR3s include the opening cysteine and the closing phenylalanine or tryptophan. The D gene is left open where the match is weak. Size values are once, few and many counts, or a class for expanded clones, and some rows have none.

d_call: -; clone_size: -; v_call: TRBV10-3; j_call: TRBJ1-5; cdr3_nt: TGTGCCATCAGTGAGTGGGATAGGGGAGGGGTACAGCCCCAGCATTTT; cdr3_aa: CAISEWDRGGVQPQHF
d_call: -; clone_size: -; v_call: TRBV28; j_call: TRBJ1-1; cdr3_nt: TGTGCCAGCAGCCGGGGGTACACTGAAGCTTTCTTT; cdr3_aa: CASSRGYTEAFF
d_call: TRBD1; clone_size: -; v_call: TRBV4-2; j_call: TRBJ2-5; cdr3_nt: TGTGCCAGCAGCCAAGGTACGGGACAGGGAGTGGGGGAGACCCAGTACTTC; cdr3_aa: CASSQGTGQGVGETQYF
d_call: -; clone_size: -; v_call: TRBV19; j_call: TRBJ2-6; cdr3_nt: TGTGCCAGTAGTATAGCGGGGACCGGGGCCAACGTCCTGACTTTC; cdr3_aa: CASSIAGTGANVLTF
d_call: TRBD1; clone_size: -; v_call: TRBV2; j_call: TRBJ1-2; cdr3_nt: TGTGCCAGTCGCACAGGGGGCGGTGGCTACACCTTC; cdr3_aa: CASRTGGGGYTF
d_call: -; clone_size: -; v_call: TRBV2; j_call: TRBJ1-5; cdr3_nt: TGTGCCAGCAGTGATTCCGGCCGGCCCCAGCATTTT; cdr3_aa: CASSDSGRPQHF
d_call: -; clone_size: -; v_call: TRBV10-3; j_call: TRBJ1-1; cdr3_nt: TGTGCCATCAGTGATTTTTCGGGTAACACTGAAGCTTTCTTT; cdr3_aa: CAISDFSGNTEAFF
d_call: TRBD1; clone_size: -; v_call: TRBV7-2; j_call: TRBJ2-7; cdr3_nt: TGTGCCAGCAGCTCCCCCGGGACAGGGCTCTACGAGCAGTACTTC; cdr3_aa: CASSSPGTGLYEQYF
d_call: -; clone_size: once; v_call: TRBV5-1; j_call: TRBJ1-4; cdr3_nt: TGCGCCAGCAGCTTGGCTGGAGGGAAAGGTGAAAAACTGTTTTTT; cdr3_aa: CASSLAGGKGEKLFF
d_call: -; clone_size: -; v_call: TRBV19; j_call: TRBJ1-5; cdr3_nt: TGTGCCAGTAGTATAGATCGGGGACTCAATCAGCCCCAGCATTTT; cdr3_aa: CASSIDRGLNQPQHF
d_call: -; clone_size: -; v_call: TRBV2; j_call: TRBJ1-1; cdr3_nt: TGTGCCAGCAGTGATCTCGCCTTATCGGCGCCGAACACTGAAGCTTTCTTT; cdr3_aa: CASSDLALSAPNTEAFF
d_call: -; clone_size: -; v_call: TRBV7-8; j_call: TRBJ2-7; cdr3_nt: TGTGCCAGCAGCTTTCGGGACTACGAGCAGTACTTC; cdr3_aa: CASSFRDYEQYF
d_call: TRBD1; clone_size: -; v_call: TRBV3-1/TRBV3-2; j_call: TRBJ1-1; cdr3_nt: TGTGCCAGCAGCTTAGGACAGGGTAGAGCTTTCTTT; cdr3_aa: CASSLGQGRAFF